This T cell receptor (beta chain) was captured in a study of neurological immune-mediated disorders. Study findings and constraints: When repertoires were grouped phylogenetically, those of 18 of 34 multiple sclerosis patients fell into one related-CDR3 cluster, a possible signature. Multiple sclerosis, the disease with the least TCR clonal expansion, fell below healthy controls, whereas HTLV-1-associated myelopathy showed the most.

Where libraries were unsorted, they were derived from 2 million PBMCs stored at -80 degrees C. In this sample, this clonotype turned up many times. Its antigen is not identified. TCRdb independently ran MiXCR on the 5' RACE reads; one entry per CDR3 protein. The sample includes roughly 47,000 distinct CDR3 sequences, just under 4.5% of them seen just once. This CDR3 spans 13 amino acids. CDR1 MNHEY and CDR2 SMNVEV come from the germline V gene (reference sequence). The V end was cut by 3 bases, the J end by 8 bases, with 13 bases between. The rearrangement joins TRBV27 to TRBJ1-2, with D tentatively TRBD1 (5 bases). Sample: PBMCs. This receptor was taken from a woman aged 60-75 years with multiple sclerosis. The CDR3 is CASSLIGDRGYTF. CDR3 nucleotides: TGTGCCAGCAGTTTGATAGGGGACCGAGGCTACACCTTC.